The 8 T cell receptor beta chains presented below share a single source sample, sequenced in a study of CD8+ T cells in alopecia areata. Investigators isolated RNA and reverse transcribed it into cDNA to act as the sequencing template. Assay used: immunoSEQ multiplex PCR; TCRdb lists only in-frame clones, some missing. Of 2,500 to 4,000 clones in the sample, around 85% are singletons; the top ten hold 5%. Described treatment: oral pan-JAK inhibitor, 5-10 mg twice daily. In alopecia areata patients, both lesional scalp punch biopsies and peripheral blood were collected. The specimen comprised skin, sampled at week 24, from a patient treated with tofacitinib. The receptors originated from a human donor with alopecia areata.

This clone showed up just a few times. At one end, the junction sequence differs from germline, possibly due to a read error. The chain links TRBV4-1 to TRBJ2-3; the D is unclear. The germline V gene has CDR1 MGHRA and CDR2 YSYEKL. The CDR3 consists of 11 residues. CDR3 nucleotides: TGTGCCAGCAGCCCTGGTGATACGCAGTATTTT. This translates into CASSPGDTQYF.

V usage is TRBV21-1 and J usage is TRBJ2-7. TRBV21-1 is termed a pseudogene. The CDR3 runs 16 residues. The DNA for the CDR3 is TGTGCCAGCAGCCGTCCAGACAGGAAAAACGGGGGCGAGCAGTACTTC. It specifies CASSRPDRKNGGEQYF.

The chain carries TRBV14 and TRBJ1-2; 10 nucleotides align to TRBD1. The V segment lost 4 bases and the J segment 2 bases; nucleotides outside the gene matches: 13. This CDR3 has 18 residues. In germline, CDR1 is SGHDN, CDR2 FVKESK. The CDR3, as DNA: TGTGCCAGCAGCCGCCTTACCGGGACAGGGGACTCGAACTATGGCTACACCTTC. This gives the protein CASSRLTGTGDSNYGYTF.

The V gene is TRBV30, the J gene TRBJ1-4, with a tentative D call TRBD1 (5 bases). CDR3 length equals 11 residues. Germline V CDR1 and CDR2: GTSNPN, SVGIG (reference sequence). V dropped 8 bases and J dropped 6 bases, with 10 bases sitting between them. As DNA, the CDR3 is TGTGCCACCGGCAGGGATGAAAAACTGTTTTTT. Translated: CATGRDEKLFF.

Worth noting for this clone: This specimen includes other DNA sequences encoding the same CDR3. V usage is TRBV6-6 and J usage is TRBJ2-5; the match to TRBD1 covers 7 bases. Germline CDR1 and CDR2: MNHNY and SVGAGI (reference sequence). CDR3 length equals 13 residues. Trimming at V came to 5 bases and at J to 3 bases, leaving 3 bases not matched to a gene. The CDR3 region is CASSRGQEETQYF. CDR3 coding DNA: TGTGCCAGCAGTCGAGGACAGGAAGAGACCCAGTACTTC.

V usage is TRBV10-1 and J usage is TRBJ2-3; 7 positions agree with TRBD1. CDR1 and CDR2 (germline): WNHNN, SYGVQD (reference sequence). V gave up 5 bases and J gave up 4 bases; unmatched junction bases: 3. This CDR3 region has 13 residues. The CDR3 spells CASSSQGADTQYF. In nucleotides, the CDR3 is TGCGCCAGCAGTTCCCAGGGGGCAGATACGCAGTATTTT.

About this clone itself: No conserved phenylalanine or tryptophan ends this CDR3, so it is likely a read error. This sequence joins TRBV5-1 and TRBJ2-3, with 7 bases lining up with TRBD2. CDR1 is SGHRS and CDR2 is YFSETQ in the germline V gene. V was pared by 3 bases and J by 2 bases, with 24 bases of the junction left unmatched. CDR3 length: 21 residues. The DNA for the CDR3 is TGCGCCAGCAGCTCCACGAATTCCTGGGCCTTAACGGGGGGTTACACAGATACGCAGTATCTT. Residues: CASSSTNSWALTGGYTDTQYL.

This clone was recorded once. This chain joins TRBV27 and TRBJ1-2; possibly TRBD1 for D (6 bases). The CDR3 spans 13 residues. V shed 5 bases and J shed 2 bases, with 9 bases lying between them. The germline gives CDR1 MNHEY, CDR2 SMNVEV (reference sequence). CDR3 amino acids: CASSLTGNYGYTF. The CDR3 DNA reads TGTGCCAGCAGTCTTACAGGGAACTATGGCTACACCTTC.